The 19 T cell receptor beta chains below come from one sample, sequenced in a study of T cells in Graves' hyperthyroidism and ophthalmopathy. The investigators amplified TCR beta CDR3 regions from RNA transcripts. With the HTBI primer set, the TCR CDR3 went through a first round of RT-PCR. TCRdb re-analysed the multiplex PCR reads in MiXCR, keeping a single row per CDR3 protein. The sample lists roughly 500,000 distinct CDR3 sequences; under 25% were seen once. Specimen: blood. These TCRs come from a woman in her sixties or seventies with Graves' ophthalmopathy.

The chain employs TRBV6-1 and TRBJ2-5; 14 bases align to TRBD2. Germline assignment: CDR1 MNHNS and CDR2 SASEGT. V dropped 6 bases and J dropped 1; count of bases not matched to a gene: 4. The CDR3 length is 16 residues. The CDR3 sequence: CASRRGLAGGQETQYF. The CDR3 DNA sequence: TGTGCCAGCAGACGAGGACTAGCGGGAGGCCAAGAGACCCAGTACTTC.

V gene TRBV11-2 combines with J gene TRBJ1-1; possible D gene TRBD1, 5 bases. Trimming shortened V by 5 bases and J by 1 base, and 14 bases separated the two germline ends. The CDR3 totals 15 residues. Germline assignment: CDR1 SGHAT and CDR2 FQNNGV. The CDR3 region is CASSLSGVGNTEAFF. CDR3 in DNA: TGTGCCAGCAGCCTCTCGGGGGTGGGGAACACTGAAGCTTTCTTT. Full variable domain (outside the CDR3, taken from reference TRBV11-2 and TRBJ1-1): EAGVAQSPRYKIIEKRQSVAFWCNPISGHATLYWYQQILGQGPKLLIQFQNNGVVDDSQLPKDRFSAERLKGVDSTLKIQPAKLEDSAVYLCASSLSGVGNTEAFFGQGTRLTVV.

This clonotype has just one count. This chain joins TRBV19 and TRBJ2-1; perhaps TRBD2 as D (5 bases). Germline V gene sequence: CDR1 LNHDA, CDR2 SQIVND (reference sequence). CDR3 length equals 14 residues. Trimming stripped 7 bases from V and 1 base from J, with 11 bases between. CDR3: CASNPTRSYNEQFF. The CDR3 coding sequence is TGTGCCAGTAACCCCACTAGGTCCTACAATGAGCAGTTCTTC.

This clonotype appeared many times. The chain joins TRBV28 to TRBJ2-5; 9 bases agree with TRBD2. The CDR3 has 14 residues. V trimming: 10 bases; J trimming: 7 bases; junction bases outside the gene matches: 13. Germline V lookup: CDR1 MDHEN, CDR2 SYDVKM. The CDR3 here is CATDLGTSPSTQYF. CDR3 nucleotide sequence: TGTGCCACCGATTTAGGGACTAGCCCTTCGACCCAGTACTTC.

V is TRBV19 and J is TRBJ2-7; perhaps D is TRBD1 or TRBD2 (5 bases each). The CDR3 runs 13 residues. CDR1 is LNHDA and CDR2 is SQIVND in the germline V gene (reference sequence). The germline V and J ends were trimmed by 5 bases and 4 bases, with 12 bases remaining between them. CDR3 in DNA: TGTGCCAGTAGTCCAAGGGACGTTTACGAGCAGTACTTC. Translating it yields CASSPRDVYEQYF.

This clonotype was observed a handful of times. V gene TRBV10-3 combines with J gene TRBJ2-3, with a possible D match to TRBD1 (6 bases). There are 16 residues in the CDR3. The germline V and J ends were trimmed by 0 bases and 5 bases, with 15 bases remaining between them. Germline V CDR1 and CDR2: ENHRY, SYGVKD. CDR3 bases: TGTGCCATCAGTGAGTCGATGGCAGGGGCTGGAGATACGCAGTATTTT. Its translation: CAISESMAGAGDTQYF.

The chain is built from TRBV3-1 and TRBJ2-4, with D perhaps TRBD1 (6 bases). The CDR3 is 17 amino acids. V was trimmed by 3 bases and J by 3 bases, leaving 18 bases between them. Per germline, CDR1 LGHDT and CDR2 YNNKEL (reference sequence). The CDR3 DNA sequence: TGTGCCAGCAGCCAGTACGGGACACCCGGAATCAAAAACATTCAGTACTTC. Translating gives CASSQYGTPGIKNIQYF.

This clonotype has only a few counts. The genes are TRBV20-1 and TRBJ2-7, with TRBD1 matching 7 bases. V trimming: 1 base; J trimming: 0 bases; junction bases outside the gene matches: 9. The length of the CDR3 is 16 residues. Germline V gives CDR1 DFQATT, CDR2 SNEGSKA (reference sequence). The CDR3 nucleotides are TGCAGTGCTAGAGGTTCTGGGACAGCCGGCTCCTACGAGCAGTACTTC. As protein: CSARGSGTAGSYEQYF.

The rearrangement joins TRBV12-3 or TRBV12-4 to TRBJ1-2; 12 bases agree with TRBD1. The CDR3 is made up of 15 amino acids. J was trimmed by 8 bases and V by 6 bases; bases with no gene match: 10. CDR3 amino acids: CASRSGTGGLEGYTF. In DNA form, the CDR3 reads TGTGCCAGCAGATCCGGGACAGGGGGCCTAGAAGGCTACACCTTC.

This clonotype has just a few counts. The CDR3 loop reads CASKPGGSYQPQHF. CDR3 sequence (DNA): TGTGCCAGCAAGCCGGGGGGGTCATATCAGCCCCAGCATTTT. This chain uses TRBV6-1 with TRBJ1-5; the D gene is possibly TRBD1 (5 bases). The CDR3 runs 14 residues. Germline V gene data show CDR1 as MNHNS and CDR2 as SASEGT. V dropped 7 bases and J dropped 5 bases, with 15 bases sitting between them.

This chain joins TRBV6-1 and TRBJ1-2, with D hard to call. This CDR3 comprises 11 residues. The V and J ends lost 2 bases and 8 bases respectively, with 6 bases between them. The germline gives CDR1 MNHNS, CDR2 SASEGT. The CDR3 bases are TGTGCCAGCAGTGAACACCCGGGCTACACCTTC. It is translated as CASSEHPGYTF.

In its sample, this clonotype was seen many times. This chain links TRBV2 with TRBJ2-7; TRBD2 matches at 10 bases. This CDR3 has 14 residues. Germline CDR1 SNHLY, CDR2 FYNNEI. Trimming at V came to 5 bases and at J to 2 bases, leaving 3 bases not matched to a gene. DNA for the CDR3: TGTGCCAGCAGTTCACTAGCGGGGACCTACGAGCAGTACTTC. This sequence encodes CASSSLAGTYEQYF.

The chain combines TRBV10-3 with TRBJ2-1, with 8 bases fitting TRBD2. Per germline, CDR1 ENHRY and CDR2 SYGVKD. The ends lost 6 bases at V and 2 bases at J; junction bases unmatched: 15. The CDR3 is 18 amino acids. The CDR3: CAISDPVLGGRTYNEQFF. DNA for the CDR3: TGTGCCATCAGCGATCCGGTACTGGGCGGGAGGACCTACAATGAGCAGTTCTTC.

This clonotype came up a few times. CDR3 coding DNA: TGTGCCAGCAGCTCCCCCCTGATAAATCAGCCCCAGCATTTT. This codes for CASSSPLINQPQHF. The chain carries TRBV28 and TRBJ1-5; unclear D gene. V dropped 6 bases and J dropped 4 bases, with 13 bases sitting between them. The CDR3 runs to 14 residues. In germline, CDR1 is MDHEN, CDR2 SYDVKM.

This rearrangement joins TRBV10-3 to TRBJ1-5; TRBD1 is a possible D gene (6 bases). With 3 bases removed from V and 2 bases from J, the gap between germline ends came to 11 bases. The germline V gene has CDR1 ENHRY and CDR2 SYGVKD. The CDR3 is 15 residues long. CDR3 residues: CAISELRGRNQPQHF. CDR3 DNA sequence: TGTGCCATCAGTGAACTCAGGGGTCGCAATCAGCCCCAGCATTTT.

Only a few counts were recorded for this clonotype. The chain carries TRBV9 and TRBJ1-2; D gene uncertain. The CDR3 extends over 15 amino acids. The germline gives CDR1 SGDLS, CDR2 YYNGEE. V was pared by 0 bases and J by 0 bases, with 9 bases between. The chain's CDR3 is CASSVGSLANYGYTF. CDR3 nucleotide sequence: TGTGCCAGCAGCGTAGGATCCTTAGCTAACTATGGCTACACCTTC.

This clonotype was detected many times. The chain recombines TRBV12-3 or TRBV12-4 with TRBJ1-2; perhaps TRBD1 as D (5 bases). This CDR3 has 14 amino acids. V shed 4 bases and J shed 1 base, with 10 bases lying between them. The CDR3 DNA sequence: TGTGCCAGCAGTTCCTTCAGGGATAACTATGGCTACACCTTC. Translation gives CASSSFRDNYGYTF.

In its sample, this clonotype was seen many times. The V call is TRBV3-1, the J call TRBJ1-1; TRBD1 matches at 8 bases. Unmatched junction bases numbered 8, after V lost 4 bases and J lost 7 bases. The germline gives CDR1 LGHDT, CDR2 YNNKEL (reference sequence). The CDR3 totals 14 residues. DNA for the CDR3: TGTGCCAGCAGCCGAGCAGGGGGCGGTGATGAAGCTTTCTTT. This translates into CASSRAGGGDEAFF.

In its sample, this clonotype was seen many times. The CDR3 sequence is CASSQNAGNGYEQFF. Written as DNA, the CDR3 is TGTGCCAGCAGCCAAAATGCGGGAAATGGGTATGAGCAGTTCTTC. The V and J genes are TRBV3-1 and TRBJ2-1; D might be TRBD2 (6 bases). The CDR3 is 15 residues long. The V end lost 2 bases, the J end lost 8 bases, and 16 bases lay between the germline ends. Germline CDR1 reads LGHDT; CDR2 reads YNNKEL (reference sequence).